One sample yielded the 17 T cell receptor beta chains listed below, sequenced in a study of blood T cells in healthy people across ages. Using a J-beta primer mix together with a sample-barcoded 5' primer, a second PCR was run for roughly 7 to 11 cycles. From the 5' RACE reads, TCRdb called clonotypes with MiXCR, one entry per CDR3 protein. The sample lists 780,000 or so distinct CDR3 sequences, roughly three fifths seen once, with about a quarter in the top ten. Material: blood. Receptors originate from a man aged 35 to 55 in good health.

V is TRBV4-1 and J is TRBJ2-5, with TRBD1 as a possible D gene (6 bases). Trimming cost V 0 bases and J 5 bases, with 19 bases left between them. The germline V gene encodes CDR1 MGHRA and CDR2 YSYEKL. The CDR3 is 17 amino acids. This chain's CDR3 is CASSQEGAASPWETQYF. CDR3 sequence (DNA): TGCGCCAGCAGCCAAGAGGGGGCAGCGTCCCCCTGGGAGACCCAGTACTTC.

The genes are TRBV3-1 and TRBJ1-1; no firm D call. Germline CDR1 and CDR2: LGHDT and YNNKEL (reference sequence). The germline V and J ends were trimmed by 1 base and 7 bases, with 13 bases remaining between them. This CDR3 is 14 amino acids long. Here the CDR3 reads CASSQGSLIFEAFF. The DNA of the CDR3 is TGTGCCAGCAGCCAAGGTTCGCTTATCTTTGAAGCTTTCTTT. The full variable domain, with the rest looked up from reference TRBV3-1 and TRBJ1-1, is DTAVSQTPKYLVTQMGNDKSIKCEQNLGHDTMYWYKQDSKKFLKIMFSYNNKELIINETVPNRFSPKSPDKAHLNLHINSLELGDSAVYFCASSQGSLIFEAFFGQGTRLTVV.

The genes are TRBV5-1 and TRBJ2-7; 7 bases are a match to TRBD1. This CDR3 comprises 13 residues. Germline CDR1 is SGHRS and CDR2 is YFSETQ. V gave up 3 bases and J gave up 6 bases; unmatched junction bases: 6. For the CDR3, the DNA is TGCGCCAGCAGCTGGGGACAGAAGGCCGAGCAGTACTTC. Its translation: CASSWGQKAEQYF. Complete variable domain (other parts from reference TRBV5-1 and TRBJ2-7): KAGVTQTPRYLIKTRGQQVTLSCSPISGHRSVSWYQQTPGQGLQFLFEYFSETQRNKGNFPGRFSGRQFSNSRSEMNVSTLELGDSALYLCASSWGQKAEQYFGPGTRLTVT.

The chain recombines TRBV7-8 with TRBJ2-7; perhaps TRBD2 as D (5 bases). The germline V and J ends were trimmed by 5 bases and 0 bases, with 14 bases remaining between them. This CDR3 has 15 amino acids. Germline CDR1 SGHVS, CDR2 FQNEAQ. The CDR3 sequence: CASSPRTLSSYEQYF. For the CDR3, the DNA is TGTGCCAGCAGCCCACGGACTCTCAGCTCCTACGAGCAGTACTTC.

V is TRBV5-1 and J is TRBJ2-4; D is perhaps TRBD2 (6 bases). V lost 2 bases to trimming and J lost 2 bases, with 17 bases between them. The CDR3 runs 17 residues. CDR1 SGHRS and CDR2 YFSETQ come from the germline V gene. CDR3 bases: TGCGCCAGCAGCTTTATCCTAACCGGGGACTCCAAAAACATTCAGTACTTC. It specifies CASSFILTGDSKNIQYF.

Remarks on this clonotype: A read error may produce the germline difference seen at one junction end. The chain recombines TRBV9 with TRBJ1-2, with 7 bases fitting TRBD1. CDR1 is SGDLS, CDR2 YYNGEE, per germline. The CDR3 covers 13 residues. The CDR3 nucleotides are TGTGCCGGCAGCGAAGGGACAGACTATGGCTACACCTTC. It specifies CAGSEGTDYGYTF.

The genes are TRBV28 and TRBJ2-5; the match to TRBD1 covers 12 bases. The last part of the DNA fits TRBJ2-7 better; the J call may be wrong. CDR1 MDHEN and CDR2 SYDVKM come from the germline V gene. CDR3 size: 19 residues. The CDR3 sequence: CASSLPMGQGASGRNEQYF. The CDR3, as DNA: TGTGCCAGCAGTCTTCCTATGGGACAGGGGGCTAGCGGGAGAAACGAGCAGTACTTC.

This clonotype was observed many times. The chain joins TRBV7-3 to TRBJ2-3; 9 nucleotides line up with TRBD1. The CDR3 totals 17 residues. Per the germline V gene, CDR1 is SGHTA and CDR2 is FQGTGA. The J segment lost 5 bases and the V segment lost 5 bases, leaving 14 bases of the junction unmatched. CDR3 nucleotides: TGTGCCAGCAGCCCCCAGGGATCGGGGACAGGGCAAGATACGCAGTATTTT. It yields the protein CASSPQGSGTGQDTQYF.

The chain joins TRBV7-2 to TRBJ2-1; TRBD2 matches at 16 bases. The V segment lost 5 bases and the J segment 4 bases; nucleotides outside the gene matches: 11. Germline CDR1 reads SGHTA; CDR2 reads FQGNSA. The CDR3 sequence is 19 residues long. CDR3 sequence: CASSTPGTSGRGSYNEQFF. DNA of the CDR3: TGTGCCAGCAGCACACCCGGGACTAGCGGGAGGGGAAGTTACAATGAGCAGTTCTTC.

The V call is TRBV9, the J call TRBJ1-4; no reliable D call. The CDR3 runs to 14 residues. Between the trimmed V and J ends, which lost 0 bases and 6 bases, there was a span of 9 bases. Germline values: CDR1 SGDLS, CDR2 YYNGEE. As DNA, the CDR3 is TGTGCCAGCAGCGTAGAGGGTTTCGATGAAAAACTGTTTTTT. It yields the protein CASSVEGFDEKLFF.

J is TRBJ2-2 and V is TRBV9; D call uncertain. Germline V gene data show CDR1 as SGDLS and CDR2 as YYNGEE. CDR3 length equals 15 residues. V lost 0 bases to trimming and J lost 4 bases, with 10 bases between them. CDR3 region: CASSVVGRSTGELFF. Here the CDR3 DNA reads TGTGCCAGCAGCGTAGTAGGCAGGAGCACCGGGGAGCTGTTTTTT.

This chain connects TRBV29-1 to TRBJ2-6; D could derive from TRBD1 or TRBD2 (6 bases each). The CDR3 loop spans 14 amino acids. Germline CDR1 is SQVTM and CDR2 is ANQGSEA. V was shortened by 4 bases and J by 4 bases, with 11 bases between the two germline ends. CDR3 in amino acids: CSVAGGTGANVLTF. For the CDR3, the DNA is TGCAGCGTTGCCGGGGGCACCGGGGCCAACGTCCTGACTTTC.

The DNA of the CDR3 is TGTGCCAGCAACTCACGAGGGGGCACCTATGGCTACACCTTC. Amino acid sequence: CASNSRGGTYGYTF. The chain combines TRBV6-1 with TRBJ1-2, with TRBD1 identical over 7 bases. J gave up 4 bases and V 7 bases, and 9 bases lay outside the gene matches. Germline CDR1 and CDR2: MNHNS and SASEGT. The CDR3 has 14 amino acids.

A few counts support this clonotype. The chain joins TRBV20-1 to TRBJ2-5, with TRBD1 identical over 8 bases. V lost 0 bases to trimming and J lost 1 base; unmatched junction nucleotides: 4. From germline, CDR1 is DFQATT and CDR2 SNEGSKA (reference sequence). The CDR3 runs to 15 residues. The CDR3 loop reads CSARDRRGLQETQYF. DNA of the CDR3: TGCAGTGCTAGAGACCGCAGGGGGCTCCAAGAGACCCAGTACTTC.

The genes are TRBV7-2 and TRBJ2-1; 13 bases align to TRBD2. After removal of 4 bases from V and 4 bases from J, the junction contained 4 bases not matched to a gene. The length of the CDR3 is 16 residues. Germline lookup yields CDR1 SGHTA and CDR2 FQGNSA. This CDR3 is CASSSPGLAGYNEQFF. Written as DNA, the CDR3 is TGTGCCAGCAGCTCGCCGGGACTAGCGGGGTACAATGAGCAGTTCTTC.

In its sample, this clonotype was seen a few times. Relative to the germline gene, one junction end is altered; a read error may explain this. CDR3 sequence (DNA): TGTGCTAGCAGTACTGGGACAGGGGGCCAAGATACGCAGTATTTT. Its protein is CASSTGTGGQDTQYF. This chain connects TRBV7-7 to TRBJ2-3; 12 bases agree with TRBD1. The CDR3 runs 15 residues. The germline V gene encodes CDR1 SSHAT and CDR2 FNYEAQ (reference sequence).

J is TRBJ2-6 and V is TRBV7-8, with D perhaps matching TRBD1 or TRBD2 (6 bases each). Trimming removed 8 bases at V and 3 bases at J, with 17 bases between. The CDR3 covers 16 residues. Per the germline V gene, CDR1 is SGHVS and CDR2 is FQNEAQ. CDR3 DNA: TGTGCCAGCGGACTGGGGGGCTCCTTTGGGGCCAACGTCCTGACTTTC. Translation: CASGLGGSFGANVLTF.